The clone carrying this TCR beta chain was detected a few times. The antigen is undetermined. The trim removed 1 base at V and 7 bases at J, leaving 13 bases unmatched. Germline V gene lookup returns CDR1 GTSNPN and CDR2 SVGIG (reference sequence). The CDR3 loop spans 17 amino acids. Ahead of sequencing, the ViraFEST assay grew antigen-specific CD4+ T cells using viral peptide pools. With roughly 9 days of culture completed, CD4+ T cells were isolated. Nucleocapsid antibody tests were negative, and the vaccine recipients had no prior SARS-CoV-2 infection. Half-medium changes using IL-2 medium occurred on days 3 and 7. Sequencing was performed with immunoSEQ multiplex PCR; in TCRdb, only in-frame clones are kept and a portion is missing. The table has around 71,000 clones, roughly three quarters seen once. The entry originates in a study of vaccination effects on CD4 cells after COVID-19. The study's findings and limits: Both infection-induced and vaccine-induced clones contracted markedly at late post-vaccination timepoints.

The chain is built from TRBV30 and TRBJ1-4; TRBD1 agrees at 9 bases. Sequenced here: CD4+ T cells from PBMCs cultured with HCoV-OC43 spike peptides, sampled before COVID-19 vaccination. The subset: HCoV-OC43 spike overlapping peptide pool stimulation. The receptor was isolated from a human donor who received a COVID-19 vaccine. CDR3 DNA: TGTGCCTGGAGTGCGACCCAATCGGGACAGGGTTTTGAAAAACTGTTTTTT. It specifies CAWSATQSGQGFEKLFF. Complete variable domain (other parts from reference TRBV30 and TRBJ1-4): SQTIHQWPATLVQPVGSPLSLECTVEGTSNPNLYWYRQAAGRGLQLLFYSVGIGQISSEVPQNLSASRPQDRQFILSSKKLLLSDSGFYLCAWSATQSGQGFEKLFFGSGTQLSVL.